This is a list of T cell receptor beta chains from one sample in a study of blood T cell repertoires in COVID-19. Assay: immunoSEQ multiplex PCR; the TCRdb copy retains only in-frame clones and omits some. Here the sample spans tens of thousands of clones, roughly 80% being singletons. Sequenced sample: peripheral blood. The source of these receptors is a human donor with acute or convalescent COVID-19. The donor label of this sample is uncertain. Each CDR3 is given with its conserved first and last residue. The D gene is left open where the match is weak. Only part of the rows carry a size: once, few, many, or a class if the clone is expanded.

V gene	clone size	D gene	J gene	CDR3 protein	CDR3 DNA
TRBV6-2/TRBV6-3	NA	TRBD2	TRBJ2-1	CASSLGLGDYNEQFF	TGTGCCAGCAGCCTCGGACTAGGGGACTACAATGAGCAGTTCTTC
TRBV11-2	NA	TRBD2	TRBJ2-7	CASSLDGTSDEQYF	TGTGCCAGCAGCTTAGACGGGACTAGCGACGAGCAGTACTTC
TRBV27	NA	TRBD1	TRBJ1-4	CASSLFDKGAELFF	TGTGCCAGCAGTTTATTCGATAAGGGGGCAGAACTGTTTTTT
TRBV28	NA	TRBD1	TRBJ1-4	CASSYYAGGEKLFF	TGTGCCAGCAGTTACTACGCAGGGGGAGAAAAACTGTTTTTT
TRBV30	NA	NA	TRBJ1-5	CAASPGVSNQPQHF	TGTGCTGCCAGCCCCGGGGTTAGCAATCAGCCCCAGCATTTT
TRBV30	NA	NA	TRBJ1-2	CAWSVRSAGYYGYTF	TGTGCCTGGAGTGTACGGTCGGCCGGGTACTATGGCTACACCTTC
TRBV9	NA	NA	TRBJ1-6	CASSVGGYSPLHF	TGTGCCAGCAGCGTAGGCGGGTATTCACCCCTCCACTTT
TRBV4-2	few	NA	TRBJ1-2	CASSQDGGARYGYTF	TGTGCCAGCAGCCAAGATGGAGGGGCTCGCTATGGCTACACCTTC
TRBV9	NA	TRBD1	TRBJ1-6	CASSPTGYNSPLHF	TGTGCCAGCAGCCCGACAGGGTATAATTCACCCCTCCACTTT
TRBV7-9	NA	NA	TRBJ1-4	CASSLWEAEKLFF	TGTGCCAGCAGCTTATGGGAGGCGGAAAAACTGTTTTTT
TRBV29-1	NA	TRBD1	TRBJ2-2	CSVPRTGGPGELFF	TGCAGCGTACCGCGGACAGGGGGGCCCGGGGAGCTGTTTTTT
TRBV27	NA	TRBD2	TRBJ2-1	CASSTSGGAVHNEQFF	TGTGCCAGCAGCACTAGCGGGGGGGCGGTTCACAATGAGCAGTTCTTC
TRBV7-8	NA	TRBD1	TRBJ1-2	CASSLEGRGNWHGYTF	TGTGCCAGCAGCTTAGAGGGCAGGGGGAACTGGCATGGCTACACCTTC
TRBV27	NA	TRBD1	TRBJ1-6	CASSLGQVNSPLHF	TGTGCCAGCAGTTTAGGACAGGTGAATTCACCCCTCCACTTT
TRBV6-7	NA	TRBD2	TRBJ2-7	CASSYSHGTSGDYEQYF	TGTGCCAGCAGTTACTCCCACGGGACTAGCGGGGACTACGAGCAGTACTTC
TRBV7-3	NA	TRBD2	TRBJ2-1	CASSLTASGGYNEQFF	TGTGCCAGCAGCTTAACAGCTAGCGGGGGGTACAATGAGCAGTTCTTC
TRBV28	NA	NA	TRBJ2-5	CASTAARGWQETQYF	TGTGCCAGCACCGCTGCACGGGGGTGGCAAGAGACCCAGTACTTC
TRBV3-1/TRBV3-2	NA	TRBD1	TRBJ2-2	CASSRGQGAGTGELFF	TGTGCCAGCAGCCGGGGACAGGGGGCAGGCACCGGGGAGCTGTTTTTT
TRBV24-1	NA	NA	TRBJ2-2	CATSDPQSERGTGELFF	TGTGCCACCAGTGATCCCCAGAGCGAGAGAGGCACCGGGGAGCTGTTTTTT
TRBV9	NA	TRBD2	TRBJ2-1	CASSVGNLARGGPAYEQFF	TGTGCCAGCAGCGTAGGCAACCTAGCACGGGGGGGCCCGGCGTATGAGCAGTTCTTC
TRBV11-2	NA	TRBD2	TRBJ2-1	CASSSGTSGYNEQFF	TGTGCCAGCAGCTCCGGGACTAGCGGGTACAATGAGCAGTTCTTC
TRBV3-1/TRBV3-2	once	TRBD1	TRBJ1-1	CASSQVQGVEAFF	TGTGCCAGCAGCCAAGTACAGGGGGTCGAAGCTTTCTTT
TRBV30	NA	NA	TRBJ1-1	CAWRQAKNTEAFF	TGTGCCTGGAGACAGGCGAAGAACACTGAAGCTTTCTTT
TRBV5-1	NA	NA	TRBJ2-2	CASSLIGRTGELFF	TGCGCCAGCAGCTTGATTGGGAGAACCGGGGAGCTGTTTTTT
TRBV5-1	NA	TRBD2	TRBJ2-3	CASSLGRLAGAITDTQYF	TGCGCCAGCAGCTTGGGTCGACTAGCGGGGGCCATCACAGATACGCAGTATTTT
TRBV19	NA	TRBD2	TRBJ2-5	CASSMGLGGETQYF	TGTGCCAGTAGTATGGGACTAGGGGGAGAGACCCAGTACTTC
TRBV29-1	NA	TRBD2	TRBJ2-1	CSVDLGRMDWYNEQFF	TGCAGCGTTGATCTCGGGAGGATGGACTGGTACAATGAGCAGTTCTTC
TRBV7-2	NA	NA	TRBJ2-7	CASSLGLGVGTDEQYF	TGTGCCAGCAGCTTAGGGTTAGGGGTCGGAACTGACGAGCAGTACTTC
TRBV10-3	NA	TRBD1	TRBJ1-2	CAIRGTGGAKYGYTF	TGTGCCATCAGAGGGACAGGGGGCGCGAAATATGGCTACACCTTC
TRBV5-1	few	TRBD1	TRBJ1-4	CASSLGQGGEKLFF	TGCGCCAGCAGCTTGGGACAGGGTGGTGAAAAACTGTTTTTT
TRBV7-2	NA	NA	TRBJ1-1	CASSRVANTEAFF	TGTGCCAGCAGCCGGGTCGCAAACACTGAAGCTTTCTTT
TRBV6-5	NA	TRBD1	TRBJ2-2	CASSSGTGTDAGELFF	TGTGCCAGCAGTTCCGGGACAGGGACGGACGCCGGGGAGCTGTTTTTT
TRBV3-1/TRBV3-2	NA	TRBD1	TRBJ2-1	CASLRDSQNSYNEQFF	TGTGCCAGCCTAAGGGACAGCCAAAACTCCTACAATGAGCAGTTCTTC
TRBV5-1	NA	NA	TRBJ2-2	CASSLAGRPNTGELFF	TGCGCCAGCAGCTTGGCAGGGCGGCCGAACACCGGGGAGCTGTTTTTT
TRBV6-4	few	NA	TRBJ2-1	CASSVQGYNEQFF	TGTGCCAGCAGTGTTCAGGGATACAATGAGCAGTTCTTC
TRBV3-1/TRBV3-2	NA	TRBD1	TRBJ2-7	CASSQLPGQGAAQYF	TGTGCCAGCAGCCAGCTTCCGGGACAGGGGGCTGCGCAGTACTTC
TRBV7-6	few	TRBD1	TRBJ2-7	CASRLTGGHEQYF	TGTGCCAGCAGGCTCACAGGGGGTCACGAGCAGTACTTC
TRBV15	few	NA	TRBJ2-3	CATSRESPSTDTQYF	TGTGCCACCAGCAGAGAATCTCCTAGCACAGATACGCAGTATTTT
TRBV7-9	NA	NA	TRBJ2-7	CASIPPSGYEQYF	TGTGCCAGCATTCCGCCGTCGGGGTACGAGCAGTACTTC
TRBV28	once	NA	TRBJ2-1	CASNPVAGPYNEQFF	TGTGCCAGCAACCCAGTGGCGGGACCCTACAATGAGCAGTTCTTC
TRBV28	NA	TRBD1	TRBJ2-7	CASSLFGTGYEEQYF	TGTGCCAGCAGTTTATTTGGGACAGGGTATGAGGAGCAGTACTTC
TRBV5-4	NA	NA	TRBJ1-2	CASSPAGGDYGYTF	TGTGCCAGCAGCCCAGCGGGGGGGGACTATGGCTACACCTTC
TRBV7-2	NA	TRBD1	TRBJ2-7	CASSYRGRLDEQYF	TGTGCCAGCAGCTACAGGGGGCGACTGGACGAGCAGTACTTC
TRBV7-8	NA	TRBD1	TRBJ1-3	CASSLAGRGDGNTIYF	TGTGCCAGCAGCTTAGCGGGCAGGGGGGATGGAAACACCATATATTTT
TRBV3-1/TRBV3-2	NA	TRBD1	TRBJ2-7	CASSSGQGASGSYEQYF	TGTGCCAGCAGTTCAGGACAGGGGGCAAGTGGTTCCTACGAGCAGTACTTC
TRBV30	NA	NA	TRBJ1-2	CACQGGDIPNYGYTF	TGTGCCTGTCAAGGGGGGGACATACCTAACTATGGCTACACCTTC
TRBV4-2	NA	NA	TRBJ1-5	CASSQLGSQPQHF	TGTGCCAGCAGCCAACTAGGAAGTCAGCCCCAGCATTTT
TRBV19	NA	NA	TRBJ1-2	CASLPGDGGLVYGYTF	TGTGCCAGTCTCCCCGGTGATGGGGGACTCGTCTATGGCTACACCTTC
TRBV10-1	NA	TRBD2	TRBJ2-2	CASSASGETGTGELFF	TGCGCCAGCAGTGCTAGCGGAGAAACGGGCACCGGGGAGCTGTTTTTT
TRBV19	NA	NA	TRBJ2-7	CASSRQIQSSYEQYF	TGTGCCAGTAGCAGACAGATCCAAAGCTCCTACGAGCAGTACTTC
TRBV6-4	NA	TRBD2	TRBJ2-2	CASSEGLAGDGELFF	TGTGCCAGCAGTGAGGGACTAGCCGGAGACGGGGAGCTGTTTTTT
TRBV3-1/TRBV3-2	NA	TRBD2	TRBJ2-1	CASSQVDGRALQFF	TGTGCCAGCAGCCAAGTCGACGGGAGGGCCCTGCAGTTCTTC
TRBV19	NA	TRBD2	TRBJ2-3	CASSRLAATDTQYF	TGTGCCAGTAGTAGGCTAGCGGCCACAGATACGCAGTATTTT